The 22 T cell receptor beta chains below were found in one sample sequenced in a study of PD-L1 blockade in urothelial cancer. Here immunoSEQ multiplex PCR was the method, and the copy in TCRdb shows in-frame clones only, minus some. The data show more than 15,000 clones, 87% seen once. The sample in question was PBMCs, obtained around atezolizumab (anti-PD-L1) treatment. The origin of the receptors is a man aged 45-65 years with urothelial cancer.

CDR3 in DNA: TGTGCCAGCAGCCGTTCAGGCGGGAGTGCGTCCTACGAGCAGTACTTC. This codes for CASSRSGGSASYEQYF. The rearrangement uses TRBV7-6 and TRBJ2-7, with TRBD2 identical over 7 bases. With 5 bases clipped from V and 1 base from J, the junction kept 11 bases outside the gene matches. Germline CDR1 reads SGHVS; CDR2 reads FNYEAQ. The CDR3 loop spans 16 amino acids.

This rearrangement joins TRBV5-3 to TRBJ2-7; the match to TRBD1 covers 10 bases. TRBV5-3 is given ORF status, its function remaining uncertain. Germline trimming cut 2 bases from V and 3 bases from J; bases unmatched to any gene: 8. The CDR3 has 16 amino acids. In nucleotides, the CDR3 is TGTGCCAGAAGCTTAGGGAAGGACAGGGGGGACTACGAGCAGTACTTC. This encodes CARSLGKDRGDYEQYF.

This clone was recorded once. The chain links TRBV2 to TRBJ2-1, with TRBD2 matching over 9 bases. From germline, CDR1 is SNHLY and CDR2 FYNNEI. The CDR3 runs 14 residues. V dropped 6 bases and J dropped 1; count of bases not matched to a gene: 1. The CDR3 loop is CASSLAGSYNEQFF. CDR3 nucleotide sequence: TGTGCCAGCAGCCTAGCGGGGTCCTACAATGAGCAGTTCTTC.

The rearrangement uses TRBV5-1 and TRBJ2-2, with a possible D match to TRBD1 (5 bases). The CDR3 contains 16 residues. Deletions cut 4 bases from V and 5 bases from J, with 18 bases between. From germline, CDR1 is SGHRS and CDR2 YFSETQ. In nucleotides, the CDR3 is TGCGCCAGCAGCGGCAGGGTTGTCAAGACGACCGGGGAGCTGTTTTTT. Its translation is CASSGRVVKTTGELFF.

The chain joins TRBV5-4 to TRBJ2-7, with D possibly being TRBD1 (5 bases). Trimming removed 0 bases from V and 4 bases from J, with 17 bases in between. The V gene's germline CDR1 is SGHNT and CDR2 YYREEE (reference sequence). The CDR3 has 16 amino acids. The CDR3 region has the DNA TGTGCCAGCAGCTTGGTTGGCAGGGTGGGCCCTTACGAGCAGTACTTC. As protein: CASSLVGRVGPYEQYF.

The chain combines TRBV12-5 with TRBJ2-2; 7 positions match TRBD2. The CDR3 runs to 18 residues. Germline V gene data show CDR1 as LGHNT and CDR2 as FRNRAP. V trimming: 2 bases; J trimming: 8 bases; junction bases outside the gene matches: 17. The DNA of the CDR3 is TGTGCTAGTGGTTTGACTGTGGGGACTACGTTAGTTAATGGGGAGCTGTTTTTT. Translation gives CASGLTVGTTLVNGELFF. The full variable domain, its missing parts supplied by reference TRBV12-5 and TRBJ2-2, is DARVTQTPRHKVTEMGQEVTMRCQPILGHNTVFWYRQTMMQGLELLAYFRNRAPLDDSGMPKDRFSAEMPDATLATLKIQPSEPRDSAVYFCASGLTVGTTLVNGELFFGEGSRLTVL.

The chain combines TRBV11-3 with TRBJ2-1, with a possible D match to TRBD2 (6 bases). The V end was cut by 5 bases, the J end by 4 bases, with 12 bases between. The germline V gene encodes CDR1 SGHNT and CDR2 YENEEA. The CDR3 length is 14 residues. This CDR3 is CASSPQGLYNEQFF. CDR3 nucleotides: TGTGCCAGCAGCCCCCAGGGACTTTACAATGAGCAGTTCTTC.

The J gene is TRBJ1-1, the V gene TRBV27, with D possibly TRBD1 on 5 matching bases. The CDR3 runs to 18 residues. Germline-derived CDR1 and CDR2 are MNHEY and SMNVEV (reference sequence). The V and J ends lost 2 bases and 3 bases respectively, with 22 bases between them. CDR3 amino acids: CASSLGAGGRSYDTEAFF. The CDR3, as DNA: TGTGCCAGCAGTTTAGGAGCCGGGGGTCGGTCGTACGACACTGAAGCTTTCTTT.

CDR3 in amino acids: CATSRDRRGPRNGYTF. The DNA of the CDR3 is TGTGCCACCAGCAGAGATCGGAGGGGACCAAGAAACGGCTACACCTTC. The rearrangement links TRBV15 to TRBJ1-2; D perhaps matches TRBD1 (5 bases). The ends were cut back, 0 bases at V and 8 bases at J, with 19 bases in the middle. CDR3 length: 16 amino acids. CDR1 and CDR2 from the germline V gene are LNHNV and YYDKDF (reference sequence).

The chain recombines TRBV5-1 with TRBJ2-1; 12 bases fit TRBD2. Germline lookup yields CDR1 SGHRS and CDR2 YFSETQ. CDR3 length: 16 amino acids. V lost 4 bases and J lost 3; bases outside the gene matches: 5. CDR3 protein: CASSRTSGAYYNEQFF. CDR3 DNA sequence: TGCGCCAGCAGCCGGACTAGCGGGGCCTACTACAATGAGCAGTTCTTC.

The chain couples TRBV4-1 to TRBJ2-7, with TRBD1 identical over 7 bases. The CDR3 covers 15 residues. The V gene's germline CDR1 is MGHRA and CDR2 YSYEKL. With V trimmed by 2 bases and J by 2 bases, 6 bases remained unmatched. The CDR3 DNA is TGCGCCAGCAGCCAAAGAACAGGGGCAACCTACGAGCAGTACTTC. Translation gives CASSQRTGATYEQYF.

This chain joins TRBV27 and TRBJ1-2, with D tentatively TRBD1 (5 bases). Germline V gives CDR1 MNHEY, CDR2 SMNVEV (reference sequence). The CDR3 has 14 amino acids. The ends were cut back, 4 bases at V and 4 bases at J, with 13 bases in the middle. The CDR3 region is CASSYSTDSYGYTF. Here the CDR3 DNA reads TGTGCCAGCAGTTACTCCACAGACAGCTATGGCTACACCTTC.

The rearrangement uses TRBV5-4 and TRBJ2-2; D is undetermined. The CDR3 has 12 amino acids. V lost 4 bases and J lost 4, with 5 bases in between. CDR1 is SGHNT and CDR2 is YYREEE in the germline V gene (reference sequence). CDR3 region: CASSQITGELFF. Written as DNA, the CDR3 is TGTGCCAGCAGCCAGATCACCGGGGAGCTGTTTTTT.

The chain joins TRBV7-9 to TRBJ1-5; 8 bases are shared with TRBD1. CDR1 is SEHNR and CDR2 is FQNEAQ in the germline V gene (reference sequence). CDR3 size: 16 residues. The V and J ends lost 1 base and 7 bases, in that order; junction bases with no gene match: 9. CDR3 residues: CASSLDRGTRDQPQHF. In DNA form, the CDR3 reads TGTGCCAGCAGCTTAGACAGGGGGACCCGGGACCAGCCCCAGCATTTT.

V and J are TRBV7-6 and TRBJ2-2; D possibly corresponds to TRBD1 (5 bases). This CDR3 has 16 residues. In germline, CDR1 is SGHVS, CDR2 FNYEAQ. Trimming removed 2 bases at V and 4 bases at J, with 14 bases between. CDR3 DNA sequence: TGTGCCAGCAGCTTACCGCAGGGTTTGGGCACCGGGGAGCTGTTTTTT. Protein sequence: CASSLPQGLGTGELFF.

The chain uses TRBV10-2 and TRBJ1-5; D is unresolved. The germline V gene encodes CDR1 WSHSY and CDR2 SAAADI. V lost 8 bases to trimming and J lost 4 bases, with 9 bases between them. The CDR3 sequence is 12 residues long. The chain's CDR3 is CASAGTNQPQHF. The DNA of the CDR3 is TGCGCCAGCGCAGGAACTAATCAGCCCCAGCATTTT.

The chain uses TRBV19 and TRBJ1-2, with a possible D match to TRBD1 (5 bases). V was clipped by 8 bases and J by 7 bases, with 17 bases between them. CDR1 and CDR2 (germline): LNHDA, SQIVND (reference sequence). CDR3 length: 13 amino acids. DNA for the CDR3: TGTGCCAGTGGATCAGGGACTGGTTCTGGCTACACCTTC. It yields the protein CASGSGTGSGYTF.

The chain recombines TRBV9 with TRBJ1-3; 8 bases align to TRBD1. V trimming: 7 bases; J trimming: 2 bases; junction bases outside the gene matches: 5. The CDR3 has 14 residues. Looked up from germline, CDR1 is SGDLS and CDR2 is YYNGEE. CDR3: CASRQGYAGNTIYF. CDR3 sequence (DNA): TGTGCCAGCCGACAGGGGTATGCTGGAAACACCATATATTTT.

J is TRBJ2-4 and V is TRBV15, with D unresolved. This CDR3 is built from 13 residues. The V and J ends lost 5 bases and 5 bases respectively, with 10 bases between them. Looked up from germline, CDR1 is LNHNV and CDR2 is YYDKDF (reference sequence). The CDR3 reads CATSSRRQNIQYF. The CDR3 DNA is TGTGCCACCAGCTCCCGCAGGCAAAACATTCAGTACTTC.

V is TRBV2 and J is TRBJ2-3; TRBD1 agrees at 8 bases. CDR3 length: 15 amino acids. Germline V lookup: CDR1 SNHLY, CDR2 FYNNEI. The V and J ends lost 1 base and 2 bases, in that order; junction bases with no gene match: 2. Here the CDR3 reads CASSEGTGNTDTQYF. The DNA of the CDR3 is TGTGCCAGCAGTGAAGGGACAGGGAACACAGATACGCAGTATTTT.

This chain uses TRBV5-8 with TRBJ2-7, with TRBD1 matching 8 bases. The trim removed 4 bases at V and 5 bases at J, leaving 14 bases unmatched. This CDR3 spans 16 amino acids. Germline V gives CDR1 SGHTS, CDR2 YDEGEE. Here the CDR3 DNA reads TGTGCCAGCAGCCGTGATTGGACAGGGCCCAGGGACGAGCAGTACTTC. This sequence encodes CASSRDWTGPRDEQYF.

The chain recombines TRBV7-7 with TRBJ1-6; tentatively, D is TRBD1 (5 bases). The CDR3 is 17 residues long. Germline V CDR1 and CDR2: SSHAT, FNYEAQ (reference sequence). The CDR3 DNA sequence: TGTGCTGGGGGGAGGGACTTAAACAACTCCTATAATTCACCCCTCCACTTT. Translating it yields CAGGRDLNNSYNSPLHF.